Below, 5 T cell receptor beta chains from the same sample are listed, as sequenced in a study of cytomegalovirus exposure and HLA in healthy donors. Only in-frame clones appear in the TCRdb table, and some are missing; sequencing was by immunoSEQ multiplex PCR. The table records over 150,000 clones, roughly 91% of them present only once. Sequences were obtained from PBMCs. These receptors originate from a young woman in good health and CMV-seropositive.

This clone was seen only a few times. The chain joins TRBV9 to TRBJ2-3; 8 bases line up with TRBD2. V was pared by 5 bases and J by 4 bases, with 9 bases of the junction left unmatched. Germline V gene data show CDR1 as SGDLS and CDR2 as YYNGEE. The CDR3 covers 15 residues. The CDR3 nucleotides are TGTGCCAGCAGTCCGGGACTAGTAGTTCCAGATACGCAGTATTTT. It specifies CASSPGLVVPDTQYF. Variable domain in full (rest from reference TRBV9 and TRBJ2-3): DSGVTQTPKHLITATGQRVTLRCSPRSGDLSVYWYQQSLDQGLQFLIQYYNGEERAKGNILERFSAQQFPDLHSELNLSSLELGDSALYFCASSPGLVVPDTQYFGPGTRLTVL.

V usage is TRBV29-1 and J usage is TRBJ2-3, with 10 bases lining up with TRBD2. The CDR3 contains 14 residues. Germline lookup yields CDR1 SQVTM and CDR2 ANQGSEA. The V segment lost 0 bases and the J segment 3 bases; nucleotides outside the gene matches: 0. The CDR3 nucleotides are TGCAGCGTTGAAGAGGGACTAGCGACAGATACGCAGTATTTT. As protein: CSVEEGLATDTQYF.

In its sample, this clone was seen a few times. The rearrangement joins TRBV19 to TRBJ2-3; 8 bases are shared with TRBD2. The CDR3 has 15 amino acids. J was trimmed by 4 bases and V by 3 bases; bases with no gene match: 6. Germline CDR1 reads LNHDA; CDR2 reads SQIVND (reference sequence). CDR3 residues: CASSIERESPDTQYF. In DNA, the CDR3 is TGTGCCAGTAGTATCGAGCGGGAGTCCCCAGATACGCAGTATTTT.

The rearrangement links TRBV4-1 to TRBJ2-7, with 16 bases identical to TRBD2. The CDR3 runs to 19 residues. Germline assignment: CDR1 MGHRA and CDR2 YSYEKL. V dropped 0 bases and J dropped 0; count of bases not matched to a gene: 5. This CDR3 reads CASSQEGTSGRVHSYEQYF. The CDR3 DNA reads TGCGCCAGCAGCCAAGAAGGGACTAGCGGGAGGGTCCACTCCTACGAGCAGTACTTC.

The chain joins TRBV14 to TRBJ2-2, with unresolved D. Germline V gene sequence: CDR1 SGHDN, CDR2 FVKESK. This CDR3 has 15 residues. V lost 0 bases and J 5 bases, leaving 10 bases between the germline ends. The CDR3 nucleotides are TGTGCCAGCAGCCAAGAAGCCTCGAGGACCGGGGAGCTGTTTTTT. It yields the protein CASSQEASRTGELFF.